This T cell receptor beta chain was recorded in a study of cytotoxic CD8 clonotypes in ibrutinib-treated CLL. Profiled with immunoSEQ multiplex PCR; TCRdb holds only in-frame clones, not every one. The sample lists around 130,000 clones, about 85% seen once, with roughly 3.1% in the top ten. This clone was observed a handful of times. The clonotype originates from a human donor with chronic lymphocytic leukemia. The sequencing here drew on PBMCs, taken after 24 months of ibrutinib treatment.

In DNA form, the CDR3 reads TGTGCCATTAAGGACGGCGCAACTAATGAAAAACTGTTTTTT. It specifies CAIKDGATNEKLFF. The chain recombines TRBV10-3 with TRBJ1-4, with D unresolved. Trimming stripped 9 bases from V and 0 bases from J, with 11 bases between. The germline CDR1 and CDR2 sequences are ENHRY and SYGVKD. The CDR3 extends over 14 amino acids.